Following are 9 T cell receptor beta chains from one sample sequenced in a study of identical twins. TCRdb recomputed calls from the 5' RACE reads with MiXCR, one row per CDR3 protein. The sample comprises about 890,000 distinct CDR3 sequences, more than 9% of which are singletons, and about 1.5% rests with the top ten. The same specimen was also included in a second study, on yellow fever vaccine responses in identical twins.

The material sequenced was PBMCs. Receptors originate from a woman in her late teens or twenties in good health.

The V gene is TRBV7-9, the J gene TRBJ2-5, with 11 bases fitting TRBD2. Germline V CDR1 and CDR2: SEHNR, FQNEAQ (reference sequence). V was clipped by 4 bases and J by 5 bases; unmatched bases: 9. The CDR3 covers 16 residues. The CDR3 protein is CASSSKTSGTFETQYF. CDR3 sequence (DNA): TGTGCCAGCAGCTCCAAGACTAGCGGGACGTTCGAGACCCAGTACTTC.

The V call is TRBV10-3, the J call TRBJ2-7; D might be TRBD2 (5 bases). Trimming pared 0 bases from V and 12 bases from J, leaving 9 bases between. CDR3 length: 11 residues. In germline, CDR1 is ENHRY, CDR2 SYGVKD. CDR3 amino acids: CAISESGVLYV. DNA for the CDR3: TGTGCCATCAGTGAGTCCGGGGTATTGTACGTC.

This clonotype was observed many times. The CDR3 DNA follows: TGTGCCAGCAGCCCTCTAGCGGGGGGCTTTAATGAGCAGTTCTTC. Its protein product is CASSPLAGGFNEQFF. The V gene is TRBV6-2 or TRBV6-3, the J gene TRBJ2-1; 11 nucleotides line up with TRBD2. The CDR3 contains 15 residues. The V segment lost 6 bases and the J segment 7 bases; nucleotides outside the gene matches: 8. CDR1 is MNHEY and CDR2 is SVGEGT in the germline V gene.

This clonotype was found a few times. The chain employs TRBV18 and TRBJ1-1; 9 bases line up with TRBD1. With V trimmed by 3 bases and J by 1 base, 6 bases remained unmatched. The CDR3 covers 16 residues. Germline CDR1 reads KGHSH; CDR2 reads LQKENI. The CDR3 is CASSPGTGIGNTEAFF. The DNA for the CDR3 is TGTGCCAGCTCACCGGGGACAGGGATTGGGAACACTGAAGCTTTCTTT.

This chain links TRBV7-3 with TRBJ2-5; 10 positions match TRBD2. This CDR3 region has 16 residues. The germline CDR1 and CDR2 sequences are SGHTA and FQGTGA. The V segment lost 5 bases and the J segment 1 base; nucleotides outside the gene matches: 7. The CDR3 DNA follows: TGTGCCAGCAGCGGAGCGGGAGGGCTGGCCCAAGAGACCCAGTACTTC. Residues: CASSGAGGLAQETQYF. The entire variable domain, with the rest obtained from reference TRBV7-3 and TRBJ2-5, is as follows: GAGVSQTPSNKVTEKGKYVELRCDPISGHTALYWYRQSLGQGPEFLIYFQGTGAADDSGLPNDRFFAVRPEGSVSTLKIQRTERGDSAVYLCASSGAGGLAQETQYFGPGTRLLVL.

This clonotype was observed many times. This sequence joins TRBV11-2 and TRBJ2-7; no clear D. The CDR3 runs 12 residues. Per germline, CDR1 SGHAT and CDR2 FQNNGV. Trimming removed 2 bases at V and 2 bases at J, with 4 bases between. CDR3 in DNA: TGTGCCAGCAGCTTAACCACCTACGAGCAGTACGTC. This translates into CASSLTTYEQYV.

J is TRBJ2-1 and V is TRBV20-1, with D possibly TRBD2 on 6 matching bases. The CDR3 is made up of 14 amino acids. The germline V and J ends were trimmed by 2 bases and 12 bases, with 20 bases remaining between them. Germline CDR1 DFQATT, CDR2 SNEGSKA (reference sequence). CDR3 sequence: CSARSRLATTGQFF. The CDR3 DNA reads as TGCAGTGCTAGAAGTCGCCTAGCGACCACGGGGCAGTTCTTC.

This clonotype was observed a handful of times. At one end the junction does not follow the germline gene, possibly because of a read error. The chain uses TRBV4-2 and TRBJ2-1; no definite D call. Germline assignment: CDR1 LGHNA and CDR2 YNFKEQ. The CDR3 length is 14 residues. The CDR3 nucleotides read TGTGCCAGCAGCAAAGACGCCCTAGGCAATGAGCAGTTCTTC. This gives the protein CASSKDALGNEQFF.

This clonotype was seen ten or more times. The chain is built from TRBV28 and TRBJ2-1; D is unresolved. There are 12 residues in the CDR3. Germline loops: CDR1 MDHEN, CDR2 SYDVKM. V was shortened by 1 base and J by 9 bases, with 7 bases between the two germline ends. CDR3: CASSLLGSEQFF. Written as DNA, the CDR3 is TGTGCCAGCAGTTTATTGGGTTCTGAGCAGTTCTTC. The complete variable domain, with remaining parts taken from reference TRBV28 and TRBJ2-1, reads DVKVTQSSRYLVKRTGEKVFLECVQDMDHENMFWYRQDPGLGLRLIYFSYDVKMKEKGDIPEGYSVSREKKERFSLILESASTNQTSMYLCASSLLGSEQFFGPGTRLTVL.